These 18 T cell receptor beta chains came from one sample sequenced in a study of tumor-infiltrating lymphocytes in primary liver carcinoma. Germline DNA was extracted too, while blood RNA derived from unsorted whole blood. The input was approximately 500 ng total RNA; TCR beta cDNA was made from it with a constant-region primer. TCR beta libraries came from three nested multiplex PCR rounds using slightly modified ARM-PCR. Primers for the first two PCR rounds were TRBV1-TRBV30 forward primers and a C-beta reverse primer (around 10 cycles per round). From the multiplex PCR reads, TCRdb called clonotypes with MiXCR, one entry per CDR3 protein. The sample lists hundreds of thousands of distinct CDR3 sequences, 50% to 60% occurring once. The material sequenced was peripheral blood. These receptors all stem from a woman aged 25 to 39 with primary liver carcinoma and hepatitis B virus infection.

About this clonotype: A read error may be the cause here, since a much bigger clone is one base away. The V call is TRBV5-4, the J call TRBJ1-1; 8 bases fit TRBD1. The germline gives CDR1 SGHNT, CDR2 YYREEE (reference sequence). The length of the CDR3 is 14 residues. Losses at the gene ends were 7 bases for V and 1 base for J; bases not matched to a gene: 6. CDR3 region: CASCHGQGNTEAFF. CDR3 in DNA: TGTGCCAGCTGCCACGGACAGGGGAACACTGAAGCTTTCTTT.

About this clonotype itself: A much larger clone differs by one base, so this may be a read error. This chain joins TRBV6-5 and TRBJ1-1; tentative D call: TRBD1 (6 bases). Germline V CDR1 and CDR2: MNHEY, SVGAGI. This CDR3 has 15 residues. The CDR3 is CAGSYSRGKNTEAFF. The DNA of the CDR3 is TGTGCCGGCAGTTACTCCAGGGGCAAGAACACTGAAGCTTTCTTT.

This clonotype appeared a single time. Germline and junction disagree at one end, which may indicate a read error. The gene calls are TRBV7-9 and TRBJ2-5; the D is unclear. The CDR3 has 16 amino acids. Germline assignment: CDR1 SEHNR and CDR2 FQNEAQ (reference sequence). CDR3 DNA: TGTGTCAGCAGCTTCGGAAGAGGTCTTCCCCAAGAGACCCAGTACTTC. This translates into CVSSFGRGLPQETQYF.

Regarding this clonotype: No conserved phenylalanine or tryptophan is present at the end of the CDR3, so a read error is the likely explanation. This chain uses TRBV11-2 with TRBJ2-5; TRBD1 aligns across 7 bases. The CDR3 runs to 16 residues. CDR1 SGHAT and CDR2 FQNNGV come from the germline V gene. V lost 2 bases and J lost 5; bases outside the gene matches: 11. CDR3 amino acids: CASSLFSGTRGETQYS. The CDR3 DNA follows: TGTGCCAGCAGCTTATTTTCGGGGACCAGGGGGGAGACCCAGTACTCC.

The chain combines TRBV11-1 with TRBJ2-1, with 7 bases that match TRBD2. The V and J ends lost 5 bases and 10 bases, in that order; junction bases with no gene match: 14. CDR3 length: 15 residues. Germline V gene lookup returns CDR1 SGHAT and CDR2 FQDESV (reference sequence). CDR3 coding DNA: TGTGCCAGCAGCCTGCCTAGCGGAACGGTTCTGGAGCAGTTCTTC. It is translated as CASSLPSGTVLEQFF.

The V and J genes are TRBV2 and TRBJ2-1; 7 bases fit TRBD2. The V and J ends lost 2 bases and 15 bases, in that order; junction bases with no gene match: 7. CDR1 is SNHLY, CDR2 FYNNEI, per germline. The CDR3 loop spans 12 amino acids. This chain's CDR3 is CASSEMSGVVFF. The CDR3 DNA sequence: TGTGCCAGCAGTGAAATGAGCGGGGTCGTGTTCTTC.

The chain combines TRBV28 with TRBJ2-2, with D possibly being TRBD1 or TRBD2 (5 bases each). CDR1 MDHEN and CDR2 SYDVKM come from the germline V gene. The CDR3 extends over 14 amino acids. Trimming pared 8 bases from V and 6 bases from J, leaving 16 bases between. CDR3 in DNA: TGTGCCAGCTCGGGGACCTTCGGGGCCGGGGAGCTGTTTTTT. This translates into CASSGTFGAGELFF. The full variable domain, in which reference TRBV28 and TRBJ2-2 provide the parts outside the CDR3, is DVKVTQSSRYLVKRTGEKVFLECVQDMDHENMFWYRQDPGLGLRLIYFSYDVKMKEKGDIPEGYSVSREKKERFSLILESASTNQTSMYLCASSGTFGAGELFFGEGSRLTVL.

Turning to this clonotype: Mismatch with germline at one junction end may stem from a read error. The chain uses TRBV5-5 and TRBJ2-1, with TRBD1 as a possible D gene (5 bases). CDR3 size: 13 residues. CDR1 and CDR2 (germline): SGHKS, YYEKEE (reference sequence). The CDR3 bases are TGCGCCTGCAGCTTTATATGGACAAATGAGCAGTTCTTC. Translating it yields CACSFIWTNEQFF.

About this clonotype itself: A read error may explain this, as a much larger clone is one base away. The chain combines TRBV4-1 with TRBJ2-1; D gene ambiguous. Germline V gene sequence: CDR1 MGHRA, CDR2 YSYEKL. Trimming removed 2 bases at V and 0 bases at J, with 11 bases between. The CDR3 is 16 amino acids. DNA for the CDR3: TGCGCCAGCAGCCAATCTAGGAAGGGCTCCTACAATGAGCAGTTCTTC. It specifies CASSQSRKGSYNEQFF.

This clonotype was seen a handful of times. V gene TRBV7-3 combines with J gene TRBJ2-1; TRBD2 agrees at 11 bases. Germline V gives CDR1 SGHTA, CDR2 FQGTGA. Losses at the gene ends were 5 bases for V and 10 bases for J; bases not matched to a gene: 7. This CDR3 contains 14 residues. In nucleotides, the CDR3 is TGTGCCAGCAGCCTGGGACTAGCGGATTCGGAGCAGTTCTTC. Translation gives CASSLGLADSEQFF.

The chain uses TRBV7-9 and TRBJ2-7; 9 bases are a match to TRBD2. Germline V CDR1 and CDR2: SEHNR, FQNEAQ (reference sequence). The CDR3 runs to 14 residues. J was trimmed by 3 bases and V by 7 bases; bases with no gene match: 7. The CDR3 sequence: CASNLTSGNYEQYF. The CDR3 region has the DNA TGTGCCAGCAACTTGACTAGCGGCAACTACGAGCAGTACTTC.

The rearrangement uses TRBV12-3 or TRBV12-4 and TRBJ1-2; 8 bases are shared with TRBD1. The CDR3 length is 15 residues. The V gene end was trimmed by 5 bases and the J gene end by 8 bases; junction bases not matched to a gene: 13. CDR3 loop: CASSPSPGQGRGYTF. The CDR3 DNA reads TGTGCCAGCAGTCCCTCCCCCGGACAGGGTAGAGGCTACACCTTC.

CDR3 DNA: TGTGCCAGCAGTCAGACTAGCGGGAGTGGTATGAAAAGCCAGTACTTC. As protein: CASSQTSGSGMKSQYF. The chain recombines TRBV11-2 with TRBJ2-5, with 12 bases aligning to TRBD2. V shed 6 bases and J 10 bases; nucleotides not matched to a gene: 15. Germline CDR1 is SGHAT and CDR2 is FQNNGV. This CDR3 contains 16 residues.

This clonotype showed up just a few times. The chain joins TRBV7-9 to TRBJ1-2; the D is unclear. This CDR3 comprises 14 residues. V shed 2 bases and J shed 8 bases, with 15 bases lying between them. CDR1 and CDR2 (germline): SEHNR, FQNEAQ (reference sequence). The CDR3 sequence is CASSLSISPEGYTF. DNA of the CDR3: TGTGCCAGCAGCTTAAGCATTTCTCCTGAGGGCTACACCTTC.

The chain is built from TRBV11-2 and TRBJ2-3; D possibly matches TRBD1 or TRBD2 (5 bases each). Trimming stripped 9 bases from V and 1 base from J, with 14 bases between. Germline values: CDR1 SGHAT, CDR2 FQNNGV. CDR3 length: 14 amino acids. The CDR3 nucleotides are TGTGCCAGTACCGTGGGACCCGGCACAGATACGCAGTATTTT. Translation gives CASTVGPGTDTQYF.

This clonotype came up a few times. The chain joins TRBV6-1 to TRBJ2-3; D is possibly TRBD1 (6 bases). The CDR3 is 14 residues long. V shed 5 bases and J shed 1 base, with 10 bases lying between them. The germline CDR1 and CDR2 sequences are MNHNS and SASEGT. The CDR3 protein is CASSYRDRTDTQYF. CDR3 coding DNA: TGTGCCAGCAGTTACAGGGACCGCACAGATACGCAGTATTTT.

The genes are TRBV6-5 and TRBJ2-2; 10 nucleotides match TRBD1. J was trimmed by 7 bases and V by 9 bases; bases with no gene match: 8. The CDR3 length is 14 residues. Germline loops: CDR1 MNHEY, CDR2 SVGAGI. The CDR3 DNA reads as TGTGCCAGTTCCGGGACAGGGGCTGACGGGGAGCTGTTTTTT. Its translation is CASSGTGADGELFF.

This clonotype was seen more than once but under ten times. The gene calls are TRBV13 and TRBJ2-7, with D maybe TRBD1 (5 bases). Germline CDR1 and CDR2: PRHDT and FYEKMQ (reference sequence). CDR3 length: 14 residues. Trimming cost V 5 bases and J 1 base, with 12 bases left between them. The CDR3 loop is CASSAGKGSYEQYF. The CDR3 nucleotides read TGTGCCAGCAGCGCAGGGAAAGGTTCCTACGAGCAGTACTTC.